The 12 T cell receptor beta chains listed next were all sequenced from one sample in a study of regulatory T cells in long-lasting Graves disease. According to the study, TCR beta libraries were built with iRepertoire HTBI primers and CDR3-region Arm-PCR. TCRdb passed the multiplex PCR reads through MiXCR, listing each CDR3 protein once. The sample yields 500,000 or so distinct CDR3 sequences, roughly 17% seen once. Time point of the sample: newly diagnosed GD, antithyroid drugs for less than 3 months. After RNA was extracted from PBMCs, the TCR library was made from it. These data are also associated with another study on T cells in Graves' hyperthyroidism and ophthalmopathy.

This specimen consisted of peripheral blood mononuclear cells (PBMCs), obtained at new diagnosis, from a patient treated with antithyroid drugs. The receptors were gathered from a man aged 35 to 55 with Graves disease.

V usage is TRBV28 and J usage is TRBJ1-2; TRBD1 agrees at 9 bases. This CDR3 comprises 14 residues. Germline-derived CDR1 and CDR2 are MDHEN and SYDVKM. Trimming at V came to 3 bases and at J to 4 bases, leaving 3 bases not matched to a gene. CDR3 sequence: CASSFQQGAYGYTF. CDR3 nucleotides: TGTGCCAGCAGTTTCCAACAGGGGGCCTATGGCTACACCTTC.

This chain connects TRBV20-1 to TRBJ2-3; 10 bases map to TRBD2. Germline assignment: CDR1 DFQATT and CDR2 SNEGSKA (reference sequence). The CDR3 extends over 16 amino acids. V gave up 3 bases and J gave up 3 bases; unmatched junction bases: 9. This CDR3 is CSARGPSGSLTDTQYF. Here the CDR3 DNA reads TGCAGTGCTAGGGGTCCTAGCGGGAGCTTAACAGATACGCAGTATTTT.

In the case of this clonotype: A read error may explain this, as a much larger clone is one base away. The CDR3 loop is CASSLDQLPSMYTEAFF. The CDR3 DNA sequence: TGTGCCAGCAGCTTAGATCAGCTACCGTCCATGTACACTGAAGCTTTCTTT. This chain joins TRBV11-2 and TRBJ1-1; D gene ambiguous. Germline V lookup: CDR1 SGHAT, CDR2 FQNNGV. The V and J ends lost 0 bases and 3 bases respectively, with 17 bases between them. The CDR3 totals 17 residues.

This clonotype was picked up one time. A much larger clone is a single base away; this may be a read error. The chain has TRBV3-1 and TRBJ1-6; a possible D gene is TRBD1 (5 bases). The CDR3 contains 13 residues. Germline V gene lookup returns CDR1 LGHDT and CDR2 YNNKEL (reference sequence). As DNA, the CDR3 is TGTGTCAGCAGCCTGGAGGGGAGATCACCCCTCCACTTT. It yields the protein CVSSLEGRSPLHF.

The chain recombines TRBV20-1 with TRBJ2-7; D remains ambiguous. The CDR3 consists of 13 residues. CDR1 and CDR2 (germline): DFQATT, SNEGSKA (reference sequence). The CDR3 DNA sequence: TGCACCGCCCCGGGCCCTTCCACCTACGAGCAGTACTTC. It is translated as CTAPGPSTYEQYF.

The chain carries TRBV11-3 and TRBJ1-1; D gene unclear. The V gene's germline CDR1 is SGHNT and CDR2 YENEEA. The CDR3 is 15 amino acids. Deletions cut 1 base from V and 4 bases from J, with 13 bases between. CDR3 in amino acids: CASSLASDGITEAFF. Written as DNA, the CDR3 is TGTGCCAGCAGCTTAGCGTCTGACGGGATCACTGAAGCTTTCTTT.

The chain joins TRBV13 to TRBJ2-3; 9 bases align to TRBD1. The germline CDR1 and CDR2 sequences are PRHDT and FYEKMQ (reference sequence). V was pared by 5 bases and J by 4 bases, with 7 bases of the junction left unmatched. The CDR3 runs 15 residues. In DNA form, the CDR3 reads TGTGCCAGCAGCCATGGGACAGGGTTGGCAGATACGCAGTATTTT. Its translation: CASSHGTGLADTQYF.

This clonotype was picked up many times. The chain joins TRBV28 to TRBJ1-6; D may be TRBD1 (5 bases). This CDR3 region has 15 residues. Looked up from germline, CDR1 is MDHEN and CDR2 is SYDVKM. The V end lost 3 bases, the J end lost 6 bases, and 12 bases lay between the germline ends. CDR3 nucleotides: TGTGCCAGCAGTTTTCAAAAGGGGAGTAATTCACCCCTCCACTTT. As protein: CASSFQKGSNSPLHF.

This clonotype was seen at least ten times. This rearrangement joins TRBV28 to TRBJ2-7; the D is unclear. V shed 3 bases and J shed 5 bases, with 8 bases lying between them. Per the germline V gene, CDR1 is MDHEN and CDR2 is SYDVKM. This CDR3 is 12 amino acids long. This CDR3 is CASSLLRDEQYF. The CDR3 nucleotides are TGTGCCAGCAGTTTGTTGAGAGACGAGCAGTACTTC.

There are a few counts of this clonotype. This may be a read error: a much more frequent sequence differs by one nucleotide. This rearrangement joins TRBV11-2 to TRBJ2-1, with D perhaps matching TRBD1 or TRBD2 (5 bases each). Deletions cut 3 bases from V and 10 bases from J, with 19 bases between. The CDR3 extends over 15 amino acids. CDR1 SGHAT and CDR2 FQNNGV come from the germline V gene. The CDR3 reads CASSFGGVMVEEQFF. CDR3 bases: TGTGCCAGCAGCTTTGGGGGAGTGATGGTTGAGGAGCAGTTCTTC.

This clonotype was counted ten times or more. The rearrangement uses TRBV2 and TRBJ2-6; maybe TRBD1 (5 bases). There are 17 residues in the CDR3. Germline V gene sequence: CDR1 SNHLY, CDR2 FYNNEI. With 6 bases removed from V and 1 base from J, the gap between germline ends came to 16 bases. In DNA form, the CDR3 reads TGTGCCAGCAGCAGGGTTCCTTTTCGTTCTGGGGCCAACGTCCTGACTTTC. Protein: CASSRVPFRSGANVLTF.

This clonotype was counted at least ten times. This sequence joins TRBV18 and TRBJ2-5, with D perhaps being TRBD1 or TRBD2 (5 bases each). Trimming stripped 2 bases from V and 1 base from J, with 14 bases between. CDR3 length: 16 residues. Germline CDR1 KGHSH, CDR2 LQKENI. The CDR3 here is CASSPGVGDLQETQYF. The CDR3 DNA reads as TGTGCCAGCTCACCAGGAGTTGGGGACCTCCAAGAGACCCAGTACTTC.